This TCR beta chain was retrieved from a study of CD8 T cells in Susac syndrome. The CDR3 has 13 amino acids. Germline lookup yields CDR1 DFQATT and CDR2 SNEGSKA (reference sequence). The V end lost 3 bases, the J end lost 0 bases, and 6 bases lay between the germline ends. It was with random hexamers that 0.5 to 1 ug RNA was reverse transcribed. Each CDR3 protein gets one entry after TCRdb re-called the immunoSEQ multiplex PCR reads with MiXCR. The data hold roughly 150,000 distinct CDR3 sequences, with about 95% observed a single time. This clonotype was seen just once. Input material: CD8+ T cells from PBMCs. The sequence derives from a human donor with multiple sclerosis. The chain joins TRBV20-1 to TRBJ2-1, with D unresolved. CDR3 sequence: CSARESSYNEQFF. The CDR3 coding sequence is TGCAGTGCTAGGGAGAGCTCCTACAATGAGCAGTTCTTC.